This T cell receptor (beta chain) was identified in a study of human T cells and chemical hapten exposure. Study-level findings and limits: DPC sensitization produced no change in TCRs with frequency above 1 in 1000.

Time point reported: healthy volunteer bleed at 2 weeks. Before extraction, the whole blood was not fractionated, and total RNA was taken from it. Source study methods: Samples had a median of around 88,000 TCRs, ranging roughly 20,000 to 750,000. Each CDR3 protein is one row after TCRdb ran MiXCR on the RACE reads. Here the V and J calls rest on TCRdb's processing, not on the authors' analysis. The sample yields roughly 130,000 distinct CDR3 sequences, about 9% seen once. This clonotype came up once. The antigen is unknown. The conserved phenylalanine or tryptophan is not found at the CDR3 terminus, so this likely reflects a read error. Trimming stripped 1 base from V and 1 base from J, with 13 bases between. Germline lookup yields CDR1 SGHVS and CDR2 FNYEAQ. The CDR3 extends over 16 amino acids.

The rearrangement joins TRBV7-6 to TRBJ1-1; the D is unclear. Sequenced sample: whole blood. The receptor's source is a male donor in good health. Some clones in this sample may be carry-over from other donors' samples. The CDR3 is CASSLGGTVTNTEAFL. The CDR3 DNA is TGTGCCAGCAGCTTAGGCGGAACAGTGACGAACACTGAAGCTTTCTTA.